The clone carrying this T cell receptor beta chain was recorded a few times. No antigen is known for it. This CDR3 is missing its conserved last phenylalanine or tryptophan, likely due to a read error. RNA transcripts provided the source from which TCR beta CDR3 regions were amplified. RT-PCR in the first round (using the HTBI primer set) targeted the TCR CDR3. TCRdb re-analysed the multiplex PCR reads in MiXCR, keeping a single row per CDR3 protein. The data contain about 360,000 distinct CDR3 sequences, less than 15% of them singletons. V was shortened by 5 bases and J by 6 bases, with 16 bases between the two germline ends. This CDR3 has 14 amino acids. Looked up from germline, CDR1 is SGHAT and CDR2 is FQNNGV. The data stem from a study of T cells in Graves' hyperthyroidism and ophthalmopathy. Overall study: Blood was drawn when the patient was first diagnosed and still untreated.

Study-wide results and limits: Also found in blood were most expanded thyroid clonotypes above 0.001.

Criteria for exclusion of patients were uncontrolled infection, other autoimmune disease, pregnancy or lactation. The V gene is TRBV11-2, the J gene TRBJ1-1, with a possible D match to TRBD1 (6 bases). The sequenced sample was blood. The sequence derives from a woman between 18 and 29 years old with Graves' hyperthyroidism. CDR3 amino acids: CASSADPRGAEAFL. CDR3 nucleotide sequence: TGTGCCAGCAGCGCCGACCCCAGGGGCGCTGAAGCTTTCCTT.